Reported below is one T cell receptor beta chain. PCR was performed a second time for about 6 to 12 cycles using a sample-barcoded 5' primer and a J-beta primer mix. TCRdb reanalysed the 5' RACE reads using MiXCR and keeps one entry per CDR3 protein. The profile shows 780,000 or so distinct CDR3 sequences, 20% to 25% of them singletons. This sample was taken from a study of blood T cells in healthy people across ages. The V end was cut by 7 bases, the J end by 3 bases, with 12 bases between. Germline loops: CDR1 SQVTM, CDR2 ANQGSEA. This CDR3 comprises 12 residues. These data were also filed under a second study, of T cells of mothers and their children.

The rearrangement joins TRBV29-1 to TRBJ1-1; D might be TRBD1 (5 bases). Input material: blood. The sequence derives from a boy aged 5-17 years in good health. The CDR3 region has the DNA TGCAGCGGGCGAGGGGTGGACACTGAAGCTTTCTTT. Amino acids: CSGRGVDTEAFF.